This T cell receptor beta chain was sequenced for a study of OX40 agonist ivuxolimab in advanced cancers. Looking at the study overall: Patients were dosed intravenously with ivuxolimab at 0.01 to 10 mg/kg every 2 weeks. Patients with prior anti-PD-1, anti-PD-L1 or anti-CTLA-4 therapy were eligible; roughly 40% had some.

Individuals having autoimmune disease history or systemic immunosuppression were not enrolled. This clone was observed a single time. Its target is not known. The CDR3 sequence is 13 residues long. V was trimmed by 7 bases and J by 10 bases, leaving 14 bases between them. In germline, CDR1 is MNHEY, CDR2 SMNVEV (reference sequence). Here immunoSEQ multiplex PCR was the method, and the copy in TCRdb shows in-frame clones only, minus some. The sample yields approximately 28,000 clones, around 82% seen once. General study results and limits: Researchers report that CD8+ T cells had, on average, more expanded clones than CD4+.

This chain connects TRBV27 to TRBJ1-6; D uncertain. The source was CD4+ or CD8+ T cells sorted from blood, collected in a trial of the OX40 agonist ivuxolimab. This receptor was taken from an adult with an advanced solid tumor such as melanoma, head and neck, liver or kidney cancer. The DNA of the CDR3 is TGTGCCAGCACGATCGGGTGGTGGTCACCCCTCCACTTT. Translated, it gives CASTIGWWSPLHF.